This note documents a single TCR beta chain sequence. This CDR3 comprises 15 residues. Germline assignment: CDR1 SGHAT and CDR2 FQNNGV. Trimming at V came to 5 bases and at J to 3 bases, leaving 10 bases not matched to a gene. These data originate in a study of blood T cell repertoires in COVID-19. Repertoires were generated with immunoSEQ multiplex PCR, while TCRdb's copy carries only in-frame clones and drops some. The sample consists of roughly 60,000 clones, around 83% of them appearing once. The source material was peripheral blood. The TCR sequence derives from a woman of 80 years or more with acute or convalescent COVID-19. The rearrangement joins TRBV11-2 to TRBJ2-7; TRBD2 matches at 7 bases. CDR3 loop: CASSPRRLAIYEQYF. CDR3 DNA sequence: TGTGCCAGCAGCCCCCGGCGACTAGCCATCTACGAGCAGTACTTC.